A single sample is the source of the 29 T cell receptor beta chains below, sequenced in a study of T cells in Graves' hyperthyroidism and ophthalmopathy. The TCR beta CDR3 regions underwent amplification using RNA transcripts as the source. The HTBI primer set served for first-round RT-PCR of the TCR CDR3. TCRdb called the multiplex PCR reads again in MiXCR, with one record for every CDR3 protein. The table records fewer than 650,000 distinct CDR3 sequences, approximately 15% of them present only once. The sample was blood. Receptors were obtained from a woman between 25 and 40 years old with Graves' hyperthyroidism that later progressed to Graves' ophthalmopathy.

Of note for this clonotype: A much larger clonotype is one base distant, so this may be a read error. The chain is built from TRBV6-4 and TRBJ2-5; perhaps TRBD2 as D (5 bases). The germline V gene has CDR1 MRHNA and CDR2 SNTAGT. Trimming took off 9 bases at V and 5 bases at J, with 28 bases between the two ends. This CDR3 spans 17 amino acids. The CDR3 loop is CARDYPRFATDLETQYF. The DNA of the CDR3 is TGTGCCAGAGACTACCCGCGGTTTGCTACCGATTTGGAGACCCAGTACTTC.

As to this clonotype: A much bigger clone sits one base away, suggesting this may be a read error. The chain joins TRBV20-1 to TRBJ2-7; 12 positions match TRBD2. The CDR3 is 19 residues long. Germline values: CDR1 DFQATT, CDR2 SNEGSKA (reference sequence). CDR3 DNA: TGCGGTGCTAGAGTGAAGCCTAGCGGGAGGGCCGGAGGGGACTACGAGCAGTACTTC. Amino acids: CGARVKPSGRAGGDYEQYF.

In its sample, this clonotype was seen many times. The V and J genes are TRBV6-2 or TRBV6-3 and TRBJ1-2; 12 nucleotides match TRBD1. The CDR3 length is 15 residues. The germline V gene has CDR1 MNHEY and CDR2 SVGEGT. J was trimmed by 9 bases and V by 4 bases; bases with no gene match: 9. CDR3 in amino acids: CASSSLGQGAPSYTF. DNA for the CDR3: TGTGCCAGCAGTTCCCTGGGACAGGGGGCACCAAGCTACACCTTC.

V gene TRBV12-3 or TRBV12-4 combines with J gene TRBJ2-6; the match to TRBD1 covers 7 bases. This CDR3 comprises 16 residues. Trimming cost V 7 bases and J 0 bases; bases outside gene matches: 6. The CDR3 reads CASIRGPHSGANVLTF. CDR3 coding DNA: TGTGCCAGCATTAGGGGGCCCCACTCTGGGGCCAACGTCCTGACTTTC.

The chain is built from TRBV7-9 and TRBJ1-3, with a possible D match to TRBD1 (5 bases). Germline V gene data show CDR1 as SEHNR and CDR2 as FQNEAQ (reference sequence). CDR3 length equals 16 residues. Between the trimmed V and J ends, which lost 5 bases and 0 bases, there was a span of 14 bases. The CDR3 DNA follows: TGTGCCAGCAGCCCTCGACAGTCTGCCTCTGGAAACACCATATATTTT. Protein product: CASSPRQSASGNTIYF.

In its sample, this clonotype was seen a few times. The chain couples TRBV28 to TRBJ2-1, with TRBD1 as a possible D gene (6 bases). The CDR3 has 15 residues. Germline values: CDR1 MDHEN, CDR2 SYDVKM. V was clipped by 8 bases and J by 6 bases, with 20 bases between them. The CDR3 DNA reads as TGTGCCAGCGGTCAACCGACAGGCCCTATCAATGAGCAGTTCTTC. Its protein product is CASGQPTGPINEQFF.

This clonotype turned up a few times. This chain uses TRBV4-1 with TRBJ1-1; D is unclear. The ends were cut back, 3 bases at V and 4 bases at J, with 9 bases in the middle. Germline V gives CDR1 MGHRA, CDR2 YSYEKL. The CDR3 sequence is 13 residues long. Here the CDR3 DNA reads TGCGCCAGCAGCCAGGGTGGTACCACTGAAGCTTTCTTT. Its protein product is CASSQGGTTEAFF.

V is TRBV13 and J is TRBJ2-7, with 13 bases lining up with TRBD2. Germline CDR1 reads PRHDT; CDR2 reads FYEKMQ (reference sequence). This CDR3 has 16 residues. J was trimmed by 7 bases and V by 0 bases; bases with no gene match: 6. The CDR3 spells CASSLGPGLAGKEQYF. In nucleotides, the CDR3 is TGTGCCAGCAGCTTAGGCCCGGGACTAGCGGGGAAAGAGCAGTACTTC. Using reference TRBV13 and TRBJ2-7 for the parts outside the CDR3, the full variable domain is AAGVIQSPRHLIKEKRETATLKCYPIPRHDTVYWYQQGPGQDPQFLISFYEKMQSDKGSIPDRFSAQQFSDYHSELNMSSLELGDSALYFCASSLGPGLAGKEQYFGPGTRLTVT.

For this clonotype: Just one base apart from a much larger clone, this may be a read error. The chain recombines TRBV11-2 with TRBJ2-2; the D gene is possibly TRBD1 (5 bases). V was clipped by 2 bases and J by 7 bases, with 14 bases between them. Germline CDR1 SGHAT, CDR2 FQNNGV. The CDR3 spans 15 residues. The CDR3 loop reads CASSLSQGRIGELFF. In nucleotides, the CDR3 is TGTGCCAGCAGCTTATCGCAGGGAAGAATCGGGGAGCTGTTTTTT.

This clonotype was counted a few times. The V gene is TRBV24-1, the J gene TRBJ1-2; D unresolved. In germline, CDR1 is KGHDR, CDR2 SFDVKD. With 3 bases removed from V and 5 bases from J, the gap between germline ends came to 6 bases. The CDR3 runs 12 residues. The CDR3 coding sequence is TGTGCCACCAGTGATCCCGGATATGGCTACACCTTC. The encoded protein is CATSDPGYGYTF.

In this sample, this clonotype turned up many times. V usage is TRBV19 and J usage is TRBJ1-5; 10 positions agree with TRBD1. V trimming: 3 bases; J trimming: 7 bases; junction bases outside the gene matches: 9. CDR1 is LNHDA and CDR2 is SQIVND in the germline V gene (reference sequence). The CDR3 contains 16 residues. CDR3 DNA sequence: TGTGCCAGTAGTATGGGGCCGGGACAGGGGTACCAGCCCCAGCATTTT. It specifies CASSMGPGQGYQPQHF.

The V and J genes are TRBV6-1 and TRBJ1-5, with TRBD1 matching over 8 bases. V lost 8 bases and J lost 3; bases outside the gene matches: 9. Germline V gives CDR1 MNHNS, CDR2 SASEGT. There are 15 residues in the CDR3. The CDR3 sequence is CASGLTGAYNQPQHF. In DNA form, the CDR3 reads TGTGCCAGCGGGCTGACAGGGGCCTACAATCAGCCCCAGCATTTT.

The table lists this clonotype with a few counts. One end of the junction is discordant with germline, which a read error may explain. CDR3 sequence (DNA): TGTGCTAGCAGAGCTGCCAGCAGTGGTGAGCAGTTCTTC. Translated, it gives CASRAASSGEQFF. The chain uses TRBV7-7 and TRBJ2-1; unclear D gene. In germline, CDR1 is SSHAT, CDR2 FNYEAQ (reference sequence). The CDR3 extends over 13 amino acids.

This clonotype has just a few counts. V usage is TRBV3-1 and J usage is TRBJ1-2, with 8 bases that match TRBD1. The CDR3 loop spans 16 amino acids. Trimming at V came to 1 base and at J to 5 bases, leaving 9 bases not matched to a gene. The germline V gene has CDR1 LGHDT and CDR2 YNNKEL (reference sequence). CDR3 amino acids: CASSQGRTGMVYGYTF. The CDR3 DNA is TGTGCCAGCAGCCAAGGCCGGACAGGGATGGTTTATGGCTACACCTTC.

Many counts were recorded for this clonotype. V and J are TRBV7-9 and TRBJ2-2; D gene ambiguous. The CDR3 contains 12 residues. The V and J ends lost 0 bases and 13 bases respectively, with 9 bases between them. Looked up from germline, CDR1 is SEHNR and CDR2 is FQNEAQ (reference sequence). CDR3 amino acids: CASSLAPFGLFF. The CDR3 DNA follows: TGTGCCAGCAGCTTAGCTCCGTTCGGGCTGTTTTTT.

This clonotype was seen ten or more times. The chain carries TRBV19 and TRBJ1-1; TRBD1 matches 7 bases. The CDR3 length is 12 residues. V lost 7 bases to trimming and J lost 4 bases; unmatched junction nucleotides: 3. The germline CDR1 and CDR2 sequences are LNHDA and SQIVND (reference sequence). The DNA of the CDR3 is TGTGCCAGTATGGAGGGGGCCACTGAAGCTTTCTTT. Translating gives CASMEGATEAFF.

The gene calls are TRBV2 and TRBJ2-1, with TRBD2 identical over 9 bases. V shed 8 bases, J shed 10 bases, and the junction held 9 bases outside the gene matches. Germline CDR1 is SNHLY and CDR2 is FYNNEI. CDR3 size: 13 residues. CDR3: CASGREGHREQFF. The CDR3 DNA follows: TGTGCCAGCGGGCGGGAGGGCCATCGGGAGCAGTTCTTC.

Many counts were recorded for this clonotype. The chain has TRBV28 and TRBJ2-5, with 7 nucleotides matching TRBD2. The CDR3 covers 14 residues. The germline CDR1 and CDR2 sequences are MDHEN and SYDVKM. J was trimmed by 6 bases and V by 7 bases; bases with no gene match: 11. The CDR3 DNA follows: TGTGCCAGCATGGTGGGAGGGCCAGTGAAGACCCAGTACTTC. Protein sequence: CASMVGGPVKTQYF.

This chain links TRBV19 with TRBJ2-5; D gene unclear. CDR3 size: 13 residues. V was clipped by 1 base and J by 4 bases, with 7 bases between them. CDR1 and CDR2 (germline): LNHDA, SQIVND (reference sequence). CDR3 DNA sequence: TGTGCCAGTAGTATAGGTAGGCCAGAGACCCAGTACTTC. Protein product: CASSIGRPETQYF.

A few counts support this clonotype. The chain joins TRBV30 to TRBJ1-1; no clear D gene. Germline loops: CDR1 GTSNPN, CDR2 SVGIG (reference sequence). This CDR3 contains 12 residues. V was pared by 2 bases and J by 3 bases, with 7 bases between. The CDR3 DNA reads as TGTGCCTGGAGTCGAGGACACACTGAAGCTTTCTTT. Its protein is CAWSRGHTEAFF. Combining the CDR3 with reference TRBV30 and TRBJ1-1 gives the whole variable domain SQTIHQWPATLVQPVGSPLSLECTVEGTSNPNLYWYRQAAGRGLQLLFYSVGIGQISSEVPQNLSASRPQDRQFILSSKKLLLSDSGFYLCAWSRGHTEAFFGQGTRLTVV.

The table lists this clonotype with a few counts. CDR3 residues: CASSASDTGELFF. The CDR3 bases are TGTGCCAGCAGCGCATCGGACACCGGGGAGCTGTTTTTT. The chain joins TRBV9 to TRBJ2-2; unclear D gene. CDR1 is SGDLS and CDR2 is YYNGEE in the germline V gene. V was trimmed by 3 bases and J by 3 bases, leaving 6 bases between them. There are 13 residues in the CDR3.

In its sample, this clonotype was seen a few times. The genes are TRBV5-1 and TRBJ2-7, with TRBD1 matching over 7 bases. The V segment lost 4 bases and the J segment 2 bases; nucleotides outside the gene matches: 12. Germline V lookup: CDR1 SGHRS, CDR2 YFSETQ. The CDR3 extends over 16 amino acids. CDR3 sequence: CASSPDTQGITYEQYF. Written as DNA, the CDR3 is TGCGCCAGCAGCCCGGATACACAGGGGATAACCTACGAGCAGTACTTC.

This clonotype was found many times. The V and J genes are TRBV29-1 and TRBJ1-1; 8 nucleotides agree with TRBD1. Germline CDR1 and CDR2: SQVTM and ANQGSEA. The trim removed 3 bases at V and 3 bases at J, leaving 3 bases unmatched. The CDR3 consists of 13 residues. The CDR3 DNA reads TGCAGCGTTGACTCGACAGGGGACACTGAAGCTTTCTTT. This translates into CSVDSTGDTEAFF.

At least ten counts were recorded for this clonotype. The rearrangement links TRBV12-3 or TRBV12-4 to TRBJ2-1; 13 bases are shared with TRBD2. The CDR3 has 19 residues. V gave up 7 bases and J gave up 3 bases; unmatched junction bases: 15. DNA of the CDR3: TGTGCCAGCACCCAAACCGGGACTAGCGGGACGGTGCTCTACAATGAGCAGTTCTTC. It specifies CASTQTGTSGTVLYNEQFF.

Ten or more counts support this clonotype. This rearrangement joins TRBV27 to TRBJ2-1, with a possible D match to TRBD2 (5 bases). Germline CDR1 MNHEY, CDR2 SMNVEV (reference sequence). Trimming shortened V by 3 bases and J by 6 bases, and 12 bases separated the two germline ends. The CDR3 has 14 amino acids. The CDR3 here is CASSLRGPGNEQFF. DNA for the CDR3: TGTGCCAGCAGTTTGCGCGGGCCAGGCAATGAGCAGTTCTTC.

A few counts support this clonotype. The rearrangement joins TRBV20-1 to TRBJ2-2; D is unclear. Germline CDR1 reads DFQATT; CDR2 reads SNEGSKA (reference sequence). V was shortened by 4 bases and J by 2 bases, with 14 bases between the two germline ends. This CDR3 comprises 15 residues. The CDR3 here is CSATEATRNTGELFF. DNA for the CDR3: TGCAGTGCTACAGAAGCGACCCGAAACACCGGGGAGCTGTTTTTT.

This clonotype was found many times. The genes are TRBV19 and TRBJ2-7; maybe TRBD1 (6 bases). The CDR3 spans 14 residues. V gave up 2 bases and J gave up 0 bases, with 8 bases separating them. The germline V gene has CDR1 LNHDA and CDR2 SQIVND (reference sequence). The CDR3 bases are TGTGCCAGTAGTATACAGGGGTCCTCCTACGAGCAGTACTTC. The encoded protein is CASSIQGSSYEQYF.

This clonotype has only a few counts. The CDR3, as DNA: TGTGCCGTACGGGACAGGGGCTACGAGCAGTACTTC. It specifies CAVRDRGYEQYF. The rearrangement uses TRBV10-3 and TRBJ2-7, with TRBD1 matching 10 bases. Germline CDR1 ENHRY, CDR2 SYGVKD. J gave up 3 bases and V 11 bases, and 4 bases lay outside the gene matches. The CDR3 is 12 residues long.

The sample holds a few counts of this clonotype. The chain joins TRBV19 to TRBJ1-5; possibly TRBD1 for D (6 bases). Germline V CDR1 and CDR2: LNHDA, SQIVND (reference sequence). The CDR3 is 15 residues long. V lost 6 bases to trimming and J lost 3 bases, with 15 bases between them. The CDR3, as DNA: TGTGCCAGTAGCCGCGGACAGACCTACAATCAGCCCCAGCATTTT. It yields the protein CASSRGQTYNQPQHF.